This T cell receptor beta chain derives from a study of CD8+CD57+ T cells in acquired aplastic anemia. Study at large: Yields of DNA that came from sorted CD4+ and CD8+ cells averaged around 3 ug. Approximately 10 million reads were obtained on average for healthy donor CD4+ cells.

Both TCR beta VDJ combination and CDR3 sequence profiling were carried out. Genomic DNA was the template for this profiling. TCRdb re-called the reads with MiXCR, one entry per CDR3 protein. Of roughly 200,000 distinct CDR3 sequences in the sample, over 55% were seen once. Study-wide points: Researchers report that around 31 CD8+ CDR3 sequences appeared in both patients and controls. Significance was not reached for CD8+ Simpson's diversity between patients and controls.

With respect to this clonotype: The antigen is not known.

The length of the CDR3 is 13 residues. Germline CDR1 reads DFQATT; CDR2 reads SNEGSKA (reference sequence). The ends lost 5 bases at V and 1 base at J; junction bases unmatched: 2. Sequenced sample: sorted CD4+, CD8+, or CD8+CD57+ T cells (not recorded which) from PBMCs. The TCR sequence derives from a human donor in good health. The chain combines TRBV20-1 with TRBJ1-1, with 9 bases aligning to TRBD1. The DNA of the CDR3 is TGCAGTGCTTCGGACAGGGGGAACACTGAAGCTTTCTTT. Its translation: CSASDRGNTEAFF.